Listed here are 25 T cell receptor beta chains from one sample, sequenced in a study of blood T cells in healthy people across ages. For the second PCR, which ran for about 7 to 12 cycles, a sample-barcoded 5' primer and a J-beta primer mix were used. TCRdb re-called the 5' RACE reads with MiXCR, one entry per CDR3 protein. Here the sample spans 720,000 or so distinct CDR3 sequences, approximately 40% being singletons. The sample taken for sequencing was blood. These receptors were taken from a man aged 80 or over in good health.

This clonotype was seen repeatedly, ten times or more. This chain joins TRBV7-2 and TRBJ2-3; D possibly corresponds to TRBD2 (6 bases). Germline V lookup: CDR1 SGHTA, CDR2 FQGNSA. V shed 2 bases and J shed 2 bases, with 11 bases lying between them. CDR3 length equals 15 residues. CDR3 nucleotides: TGTGCCAGCAGCTTAAGGCTAGCGAACACAGATACGCAGTATTTT. Amino acids: CASSLRLANTDTQYF.

The rearrangement joins TRBV15 to TRBJ1-2, with D perhaps TRBD1 (5 bases). Germline V lookup: CDR1 LNHNV, CDR2 YYDKDF (reference sequence). Trimming removed 0 bases at V and 10 bases at J, with 15 bases between. The length of the CDR3 is 14 residues. CDR3 DNA: TGTGCCACCAGCAGAGATGAAGGGACCAAATTCTACACCTTC. Translated, it gives CATSRDEGTKFYTF.

This rearrangement joins TRBV3-1 to TRBJ2-5; D is possibly TRBD2 (6 bases). Trimming removed 4 bases at V and 6 bases at J, with 21 bases between. This CDR3 contains 16 residues. Germline V gene sequence: CDR1 LGHDT, CDR2 YNNKEL (reference sequence). CDR3 sequence reads: CASSPAGGAGAQTQYF. CDR3 DNA sequence: TGTGCCAGCAGCCCGGCTGGAGGGGCTGGGGCCCAGACCCAGTACTTC.

The chain joins TRBV3-1 to TRBJ2-1; D may correspond to TRBD1 or TRBD2 (5 bases each). This CDR3 spans 14 amino acids. V lost 7 bases to trimming and J lost 8 bases, with 18 bases between them. CDR1 is LGHDT, CDR2 YNNKEL, per germline (reference sequence). The CDR3 sequence: CASKSRGRGDEQFF. As DNA, the CDR3 is TGTGCCAGCAAATCCCGGGGAAGGGGTGATGAGCAGTTCTTC.

This clonotype was picked up a small number of times. The chain carries TRBV20-1 and TRBJ2-7; D is perhaps TRBD1 (6 bases). There are 13 residues in the CDR3. Deletions cut 5 bases from V and 10 bases from J, with 21 bases between. Germline-derived CDR1 and CDR2 are DFQATT and SNEGSKA (reference sequence). The CDR3 loop is CSAGAFTGLNQYF. CDR3 nucleotides: TGCAGTGCTGGAGCGTTTACAGGGTTAAACCAGTACTTC.

This clonotype was observed a few times. This sequence joins TRBV5-1 and TRBJ2-3; D gene ambiguous. Per germline, CDR1 SGHRS and CDR2 YFSETQ. The CDR3 totals 15 residues. With 1 base removed from V and 6 bases from J, the gap between germline ends came to 15 bases. The CDR3: CASSLQRRWADTQYF. The CDR3 DNA follows: TGCGCCAGCAGCTTGCAGAGACGGTGGGCGGATACGCAGTATTTT. Based on the CDR3 plus reference TRBV5-1 and TRBJ2-3, the full variable domain is KAGVTQTPRYLIKTRGQQVTLSCSPISGHRSVSWYQQTPGQGLQFLFEYFSETQRNKGNFPGRFSGRQFSNSRSEMNVSTLELGDSALYLCASSLQRRWADTQYFGPGTRLTVL.

J is TRBJ1-2 and V is TRBV5-6; no firm D call. Germline assignment: CDR1 SGHDT and CDR2 YYEEEE. This CDR3 comprises 14 residues. The germline V and J ends were trimmed by 0 bases and 7 bases, with 13 bases remaining between them. CDR3 nucleotides: TGTGCCAGCAGCTTGGCTACAGCACCATCTGGCTACACCTTC. It is translated as CASSLATAPSGYTF.

The V and J genes are TRBV3-1 and TRBJ2-1; D remains ambiguous. V shed 6 bases and J shed 5 bases, with 14 bases lying between them. CDR3 length: 14 residues. Germline CDR1 LGHDT, CDR2 YNNKEL (reference sequence). The DNA for the CDR3 is TGTGCCAGCAGTATCACTTATTCGGACAATGAGCAGTTCTTC. Translated: CASSITYSDNEQFF.

This clonotype came up a few times. The V call is TRBV7-9, the J call TRBJ2-5, with a tentative D call TRBD2 (5 bases). Germline loops: CDR1 SEHNR, CDR2 FQNEAQ (reference sequence). Trimming left V 6 bases short and J 11 bases short, with 19 bases between. CDR3 length: 13 residues. This CDR3 reads CASRGTGSNEQYF. CDR3 coding DNA: TGTGCCAGCAGGGGCACGGGGAGTAATGAGCAGTACTTC.

This chain connects TRBV6-2 or TRBV6-3 to TRBJ1-4; D unresolved. The CDR3 loop spans 12 amino acids. The ends were cut back, 7 bases at V and 3 bases at J, with 6 bases in the middle. CDR1 and CDR2 from the germline V gene are MNHEY and SVGEGT. CDR3 DNA: TGTGCCAGCACTCGGGCTAATGAAAAACTGTTTTTT. Encoded protein: CASTRANEKLFF.

For the CDR3, the DNA is TGTGCCAGCAGCCACCCAACTAGCGGGGGTATCGCAGATACGCAGTATTTT. Translation: CASSHPTSGGIADTQYF. The chain employs TRBV11-2 and TRBJ2-3, with 11 bases fitting TRBD2. The CDR3 is made up of 17 amino acids. CDR1 is SGHAT and CDR2 is FQNNGV in the germline V gene. V lost 5 bases to trimming and J lost 4 bases; unmatched junction nucleotides: 11. Using reference TRBV11-2 and TRBJ2-3 for the parts outside the CDR3, the full variable domain is EAGVAQSPRYKIIEKRQSVAFWCNPISGHATLYWYQQILGQGPKLLIQFQNNGVVDDSQLPKDRFSAERLKGVDSTLKIQPAKLEDSAVYLCASSHPTSGGIADTQYFGPGTRLTVL.

The rearrangement uses TRBV6-1 and TRBJ2-1; 8 positions match TRBD2. J was trimmed by 7 bases and V by 2 bases; bases with no gene match: 7. Germline lookup yields CDR1 MNHNS and CDR2 SASEGT. The CDR3 runs to 15 residues. This CDR3 reads CASSERGSGTNEQFF. In DNA form, the CDR3 reads TGTGCCAGCAGTGAACGAGGTAGCGGGACAAATGAGCAGTTCTTC.

This clonotype showed up just once. The chain uses TRBV2 and TRBJ2-5, with 7 bases identical to TRBD2. Germline lookup yields CDR1 SNHLY and CDR2 FYNNEI. The V segment lost 8 bases and the J segment 1 base; nucleotides outside the gene matches: 13. The CDR3 runs to 16 residues. CDR3 residues: CASRSGAGRPQETQYF. The DNA of the CDR3 is TGTGCCAGCCGGTCGGGAGCGGGGAGACCCCAAGAGACCCAGTACTTC.

The chain has TRBV11-2 and TRBJ2-3, with D perhaps matching TRBD1 (6 bases). Germline V gives CDR1 SGHAT, CDR2 FQNNGV. V was cut by 4 bases and J by 2 bases, with 13 bases left in between. CDR3 length: 15 amino acids. The CDR3 DNA sequence: TGTGCCAGCAGCTCCCAGCTGGGGGCCACAGATACGCAGTATTTT. Protein sequence: CASSSQLGATDTQYF.

The chain employs TRBV5-1 and TRBJ2-1; possibly TRBD1 for D (5 bases). The CDR3 loop spans 13 amino acids. V was shortened by 3 bases and J by 8 bases, with 12 bases between the two germline ends. Germline loops: CDR1 SGHRS, CDR2 YFSETQ. In DNA form, the CDR3 reads TGCGCCAGCAGCTCAAGCAGGGCATATGAGCAGTTCTTC. Amino acids: CASSSSRAYEQFF.

The genes are TRBV29-1 and TRBJ1-2, with a possible D match to TRBD1 (6 bases). This CDR3 has 13 residues. With 3 bases removed from V and 6 bases from J, the gap between germline ends came to 14 bases. Germline V gene data show CDR1 as SQVTM and CDR2 as ANQGSEA. CDR3 amino acids: CSVDWGRKDGYTF. The CDR3 bases are TGCAGCGTTGATTGGGGGCGGAAGGATGGCTACACCTTC.

The gene calls are TRBV12-5 and TRBJ2-5; maybe TRBD1 (5 bases). This CDR3 comprises 13 residues. Germline V gene data show CDR1 as LGHNT and CDR2 as FRNRAP. Trimming removed 5 bases from V and 5 bases from J, with 12 bases in between. Here the CDR3 reads CASGGQGRETQYF. CDR3 coding DNA: TGTGCTAGTGGTGGCCAGGGAAGGGAGACCCAGTACTTC.

The CDR3 loop is CASGLAANTGELFF. DNA for the CDR3: TGCGCCAGCGGACTAGCGGCGAACACCGGGGAGCTGTTTTTT. The chain couples TRBV5-1 to TRBJ2-2; 10 nucleotides agree with TRBD2. Germline V gene data show CDR1 as SGHRS and CDR2 as YFSETQ. The junction had 0 bases not matched to a gene; V was cut back by 7 bases and J by 0 bases. The length of the CDR3 is 14 residues. The full variable domain, in which reference TRBV5-1 and TRBJ2-2 provide the parts outside the CDR3, is KAGVTQTPRYLIKTRGQQVTLSCSPISGHRSVSWYQQTPGQGLQFLFEYFSETQRNKGNFPGRFSGRQFSNSRSEMNVSTLELGDSALYLCASGLAANTGELFFGEGSRLTVL.

Concerning this clonotype itself: Possible read error: a much larger clone is one base away. The gene calls are TRBV6-2 or TRBV6-3 and TRBJ2-6; D uncertain. Germline V gene lookup returns CDR1 MNHEY and CDR2 SVGEGT. This CDR3 is built from 13 residues. The germline V and J ends were trimmed by 2 bases and 6 bases, with 5 bases remaining between them. CDR3 bases: TGTGCCAGCAGTTACGCTGAGGCCAACGTCCTGACTTTC. This sequence encodes CASSYAEANVLTF.

This clonotype was observed a handful of times. An end of the junction differs from the germline gene, which may be a read error. The chain is built from TRBV29-1 and TRBJ2-7, with D perhaps TRBD2 (6 bases). The V gene's germline CDR1 is SQVTM and CDR2 ANQGSEA. CDR3 length: 10 residues. This CDR3 reads CSVGGDEEYF. As DNA, the CDR3 is TGCAGCGTTGGGGGGGACGAGGAGTACTTC.

The rearrangement joins TRBV5-8 to TRBJ2-7; 8 nucleotides agree with TRBD2. V shed 4 bases, J shed 4 bases, and the junction held 7 bases outside the gene matches. In germline, CDR1 is SGHTS, CDR2 YDEGEE. The CDR3 consists of 14 residues. CDR3: CASSPGTRRYEQYF. The CDR3 DNA follows: TGTGCCAGCAGCCCCGGGACTAGACGATACGAGCAGTACTTC. Supplemented by reference TRBV5-8 and TRBJ2-7, the full variable domain reads EAGVTQSPTHLIKTRGQQATLRCSPISGHTSVYWYQQALGLGLQFLLWYDEGEERNRGNFPPRFSGRQFPNYSSELNVNALELEDSALYLCASSPGTRRYEQYFGPGTRLTVT.

This clonotype has just a few counts. The genes are TRBV7-6 and TRBJ2-1, with 10 positions matching TRBD1. Losses at the gene ends were 3 bases for V and 9 bases for J; bases not matched to a gene: 8. The CDR3 has 15 residues. Per germline, CDR1 SGHVS and CDR2 FNYEAQ. The CDR3 loop reads CASSFRQGAGSEQFF. The CDR3 nucleotides are TGTGCCAGCAGCTTTAGACAGGGGGCTGGAAGTGAGCAGTTCTTC.

This chain uses TRBV9 with TRBJ2-1; 10 positions match TRBD2. The V gene end was trimmed by 0 bases and the J gene end by 9 bases; junction bases not matched to a gene: 6. The germline V gene has CDR1 SGDLS and CDR2 YYNGEE. CDR3 size: 15 residues. The CDR3 sequence is CASSVGPSGSLEQFF. The DNA of the CDR3 is TGTGCCAGCAGCGTAGGGCCTAGCGGGAGTCTTGAGCAGTTCTTC.

This chain uses TRBV7-9 with TRBJ2-5; D is uncertain. The end of the DNA fits TRBJ2-7 better, so the J call may be wrong. The CDR3 contains 14 residues. Germline V gene data show CDR1 as SEHNR and CDR2 as FQNEAQ (reference sequence). The CDR3 reads CASSLEGLAYEQYF. The CDR3 DNA reads TGTGCCAGCAGCTTAGAGGGTCTCGCCTACGAGCAGTACTTC.

The chain has TRBV6-5 and TRBJ2-7, with 7 bases identical to TRBD1. V gave up 6 bases and J gave up 7 bases; unmatched junction bases: 18. CDR3 size: 16 residues. CDR1 and CDR2 from the germline V gene are MNHEY and SVGAGI. CDR3 region: CASRDRVGMGMGEQYF. DNA for the CDR3: TGTGCCAGCAGAGACAGGGTCGGGATGGGTATGGGTGAGCAGTACTTC.